The 20 T cell receptor beta chains below were found in one sample sequenced in a study of CXCR3-negative and CXCR3-positive naive CD8 T cells. cDNA libraries for TRB were generated by 5' RACE incorporating UMI labels. TCRdb processed the 5' RACE reads again and assigns one entry to each CDR3 protein, with no DNA. This table lists 90,000 to 100,000 distinct CDR3 sequences. Sequences were obtained from naive CXCR3- CD8+ T cells from blood. Subset defined: CD45RO-CCR7+CD27+CD95- naive CD8+ T cells lacking CXCR3 (TNR3-). These receptor sequences come from a human donor in good health. Some clones in this sample may be carry-over from other donors' samples.

The V call is TRBV7-6, the J call TRBJ2-7; the D call of TRBD1 rests on TCRdb alone, since no DNA is present to check it. The germline V gene encodes CDR1 SGHVS and CDR2 FNYEAQ. This CDR3 region has 14 residues. The CDR3 loop reads CASSPEQGAYEQYF.

The CDR3 loop reads CASSLGGDRSSYEQYF. The chain carries TRBV7-6 and TRBJ2-7; no DNA is available, so the TRBD1 call from TCRdb remains unchecked. The germline CDR1 and CDR2 sequences are SGHVS and FNYEAQ. The CDR3 contains 16 residues.

The chain has TRBV27 and TRBJ2-1. The V gene's germline CDR1 is MNHEY and CDR2 SMNVEV (reference sequence). The CDR3 runs to 14 residues. CDR3 sequence reads: CASSPRGSYNEQFF.

The chain is built from TRBV28 and TRBJ1-2. This CDR3 has 15 residues. Germline loops: CDR1 MDHEN, CDR2 SYDVKM. CDR3: CASSLLVRAWNGYTF.

The chain combines TRBV27 with TRBJ2-7; TCRdb picks TRBD1, but there is no DNA to check that call. Germline loops: CDR1 MNHEY, CDR2 SMNVEV (reference sequence). This CDR3 region has 13 residues. CDR3: CASSLSIGYEQYF.

The chain is built from TRBV7-6 and TRBJ1-5. This CDR3 comprises 13 residues. Germline-derived CDR1 and CDR2 are SGHVS and FNYEAQ. The CDR3 sequence is CASSLELTQPQHF. Supplemented by reference TRBV7-6 and TRBJ1-5, the full variable domain reads GAGVSQSPRYKVTKRGQDVALRCDPISGHVSLYWYRQALGQGPEFLTYFNYEAQQDKSGLPNDRFSAERPEGSISTLTIQRTEQRDSAMYRCASSLELTQPQHFGDGTRLSIL.

The chain joins TRBV29-1 to TRBJ2-1; absent DNA, TCRdb's TRBD1 call cannot be checked. CDR1 SQVTM and CDR2 ANQGSEA come from the germline V gene. The length of the CDR3 is 15 residues. CDR3 protein: CSVDPLDAPFGEQLF.

The CDR3 here is CSVLVVDRFTDTQYF. This chain links TRBV29-1 with TRBJ2-3; TCRdb indicates TRBD1, and absent DNA this call remains unverified. Germline CDR1 and CDR2: SQVTM and ANQGSEA. CDR3 size: 15 residues.

V gene TRBV28 combines with J gene TRBJ1-2; TCRdb selects TRBD1, and the lack of DNA leaves this call unchecked. This CDR3 spans 14 amino acids. The germline CDR1 and CDR2 sequences are MDHEN and SYDVKM. The CDR3 spells CASSLGQYRYGYTF.

The chain is built from TRBV4-3 and TRBJ1-1. The CDR3 consists of 15 residues. CDR1 LGHNA and CDR2 YSLEER come from the germline V gene. The CDR3 here is CASSQVFLDNNEAFF.

This sequence joins TRBV11-2 and TRBJ2-7; TCRdb proposes TRBD1, but this gene call is untestable without DNA. The CDR3 totals 18 residues. Germline lookup yields CDR1 SGHAT and CDR2 FQNNGV. The CDR3 region is CASSLADGPGRPPYEQYF.

The chain is built from TRBV5-1 and TRBJ1-2; the TCRdb call, TRBD1, lacks DNA for checking. Germline V gene sequence: CDR1 SGHRS, CDR2 YFSETQ. The CDR3 contains 14 residues. The CDR3 region is CASSLESGQYGYTF.

V is TRBV7-2 and J is TRBJ2-7. CDR1 and CDR2 from the germline V gene are SGHTA and FQGNSA. The CDR3 runs 13 residues. The CDR3 protein is CASSSPSSYEQYF.

CDR3 amino acids: CASSPSTGGFSYNEQFF. The chain is built from TRBV5-1 and TRBJ2-1; without DNA, the TCRdb call of TRBD1 cannot be checked. This CDR3 is 17 amino acids long. Per germline, CDR1 SGHRS and CDR2 YFSETQ.

The chain employs TRBV11-2 and TRBJ2-2; TCRdb reports TRBD1, a call that lacks DNA to check it against. CDR3 length equals 15 residues. Per germline, CDR1 SGHAT and CDR2 FQNNGV. CDR3 loop: CASSLFGGRTGELFF.

The chain carries TRBV6-5 and TRBJ2-2; lacking DNA, the TRBD2 call made by TCRdb goes unchecked. This CDR3 spans 18 amino acids. Germline assignment: CDR1 MNHEY and CDR2 SVGAGI. The CDR3 sequence: CASSPTSGGAGWAGELFF.

This rearrangement joins TRBV2 to TRBJ2-5; TCRdb selects TRBD2, and the lack of DNA leaves this call unchecked. Germline lookup yields CDR1 SNHLY and CDR2 FYNNEI. The CDR3 totals 16 residues. The CDR3 is CASNGQTHPGLETQYF.

The chain couples TRBV2 to TRBJ2-3; TCRdb lists TRBD1, though no DNA is available to test this call. The CDR3 runs 15 residues. Germline assignment: CDR1 SNHLY and CDR2 FYNNEI. This CDR3 reads CASSGGQGLTDTQYF. Full variable domain (missing parts from reference TRBV2 and TRBJ2-3): EPEVTQTPSHQVTQMGQEVILRCVPISNHLYFYWYRQILGQKVEFLVSFYNNEISEKSEIFDDQFSVERPDGSNFTLKIRSTKLEDSAMYFCASSGGQGLTDTQYFGPGTRLTVL.

The J gene is TRBJ2-7, the V gene TRBV29-1; the D call of TRBD2 rests on TCRdb alone, since no DNA is present to check it. In germline, CDR1 is SQVTM, CDR2 ANQGSEA. CDR3 length: 12 amino acids. The chain's CDR3 is CSVALAAYEQYF.

The gene calls are TRBV12-3 or TRBV12-4 and TRBJ2-1. The CDR3 runs 14 residues. The CDR3 protein is CASSTGGSYNEQFF.